Listed here are 5 T cell receptor beta chains from one sample, sequenced in a study of cytomegalovirus exposure and HLA in healthy donors. Use of 60 Vbeta and 13 Jbeta primers characterized the PCR. The repertoire was sequenced with immunoSEQ multiplex PCR; TCRdb's copy has only in-frame clones and lacks some. The sample carries roughly 200,000 clones, less than 80% recorded once. The sample comprised PBMCs. The receptors stem from a woman in her twenties or thirties in good health and CMV-seropositive.

There are a few counts of this clone. The chain employs TRBV7-9 and TRBJ1-1, with D perhaps TRBD1 (5 bases). Trimming removed 5 bases at V and 5 bases at J, with 12 bases between. CDR3 size: 13 residues. The germline V gene encodes CDR1 SEHNR and CDR2 FQNEAQ (reference sequence). The CDR3 loop reads CASSKPQGTEAFF. CDR3 in DNA: TGTGCCAGCAGCAAGCCCCAGGGAACTGAAGCTTTCTTT.

The chain links TRBV5-6 to TRBJ1-6, with a weak D call TRBD1 (5 bases). Germline V gene data show CDR1 as SGHDT and CDR2 as YYEEEE. The CDR3 length is 13 residues. Trimming cost V 7 bases and J 7 bases, with 12 bases left between them. In nucleotides, the CDR3 is TGTGCCAGCGGCGACAGCTGGAATTCACCCCTCCACTTT. Its protein product is CASGDSWNSPLHF.

In this sample, this clone turned up once. The CDR3 nucleotides read TGTGCCAGTAGTATAGCGGGAGGCTCGCGCTCCTACGAGCAGTACTTC. This gives the protein CASSIAGGSRSYEQYF. The genes are TRBV19 and TRBJ2-7, with TRBD2 identical over 7 bases. The V segment lost 1 base and the J segment 0 bases; nucleotides outside the gene matches: 6. The CDR3 sequence is 16 residues long. The germline V gene has CDR1 LNHDA and CDR2 SQIVND (reference sequence). The whole variable domain, filled in from reference TRBV19 and TRBJ2-7, reads DGGITQSPKYLFRKEGQNVTLSCEQNLNHDAMYWYRQDPGQGLRLIYYSQIVNDFQKGDIAEGYSVSREKKESFPLTVTSAQKNPTAFYLCASSIAGGSRSYEQYFGPGTRLTVT.

The rearrangement links TRBV18 to TRBJ2-3; 7 nucleotides align to TRBD2. The junction had 6 bases not matched to a gene; V was cut back by 2 bases and J by 1 base. CDR1 and CDR2 (germline): KGHSH, LQKENI. This CDR3 contains 16 residues. CDR3 DNA: TGTGCCAGCTCACCATCGGGGGGAGGAGGCACAGATACGCAGTATTTT. It codes for CASSPSGGGGTDTQYF.

The chain couples TRBV10-3 to TRBJ1-1; D might be TRBD1 (5 bases). The CDR3 spans 13 residues. The V end was cut by 9 bases, the J end by 0 bases, with 11 bases between. Germline CDR1 ENHRY, CDR2 SYGVKD. The CDR3 spells CAIQDTLNTEAFF. The CDR3 DNA follows: TGTGCCATACAGGACACATTGAACACTGAAGCTTTCTTT.